This T cell receptor (beta chain) was recorded in a study of control samples from healthy donors and cancer patients. CDR3 length equals 17 residues. With 3 bases clipped from V and 4 bases from J, the junction kept 10 bases outside the gene matches. The V gene's germline CDR1 is SGHAT and CDR2 FQNNGV. Sequencing was performed with immunoSEQ multiplex PCR; in TCRdb, only in-frame clones are kept and a portion is missing. The sample includes more than 150,000 clones, 93% seen only once; the top ten take around 2.2%. The receptor was isolated from a man aged 45-65 years in good health. The V call is TRBV11-2, the J call TRBJ2-1; TRBD1 aligns across 9 bases. The sample comprised blood. Here the CDR3 DNA reads TGTGCCAGCAGCTTCGAGATAGGTGGGACAGGGTACAATGAGCAGTTCTTC. It is translated as CASSFEIGGTGYNEQFF. Full variable domain (rest looked up from reference TRBV11-2 and TRBJ2-1): EAGVAQSPRYKIIEKRQSVAFWCNPISGHATLYWYQQILGQGPKLLIQFQNNGVVDDSQLPKDRFSAERLKGVDSTLKIQPAKLEDSAVYLCASSFEIGGTGYNEQFFGPGTRLTVL.